The sequence of this TCR beta chain was determined in a study of graft-versus-host responses after intestinal transplantation. Study as a whole: Grafts were multivisceral, liver-intestinal, or isolated intestinal.

Overall study results and limits: Marrow from the recipient contained GvH clones, some of which had appeared first in ileum or blood.

Generated by immunoSEQ multiplex PCR, the TCRdb table keeps only in-frame clones and is missing some. The table has about 120,000 clones, 85% to 95% seen once. This clone came up once. Its cognate antigen is unknown. The germline V gene has CDR1 MNHEY and CDR2 SMNVEV (reference sequence). Trimming cost V 7 bases and J 1 base, with 7 bases left between them. The length of the CDR3 is 12 residues. The J gene is TRBJ1-1, the V gene TRBV27, with a possible D match to TRBD1 (5 bases). The source of this sequence is a human donor who received an intestinal transplant. Material: unstimulated CD8+ T cells sorted from spleen or lymph node cells, obtained before intestinal transplant. CDR3 nucleotide sequence: TGTGCCAGCATGAGGGGGAACACTGAAGCTTTCTTT. Translation: CASMRGNTEAFF.